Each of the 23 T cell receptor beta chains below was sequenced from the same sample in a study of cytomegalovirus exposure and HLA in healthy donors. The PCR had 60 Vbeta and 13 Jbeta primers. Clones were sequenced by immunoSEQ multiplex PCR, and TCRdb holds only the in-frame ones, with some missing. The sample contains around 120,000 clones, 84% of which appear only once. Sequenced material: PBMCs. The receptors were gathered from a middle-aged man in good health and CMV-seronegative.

The CDR3 nucleotides are TGTGCCAGTAAGCCTGGCGGGTGGGAGACCCAGTACTTC. Translated: CASKPGGWETQYF. The chain combines TRBV19 with TRBJ2-5; tentative D call: TRBD2 (5 bases). CDR1 is LNHDA and CDR2 is SQIVND in the germline V gene (reference sequence). Trimming took 7 bases from V and 5 from J, leaving 14 bases between them. CDR3 length: 13 amino acids. The whole variable domain, filled in from reference TRBV19 and TRBJ2-5, reads DGGITQSPKYLFRKEGQNVTLSCEQNLNHDAMYWYRQDPGQGLRLIYYSQIVNDFQKGDIAEGYSVSREKKESFPLTVTSAQKNPTAFYLCASKPGGWETQYFGPGTRLLVL.

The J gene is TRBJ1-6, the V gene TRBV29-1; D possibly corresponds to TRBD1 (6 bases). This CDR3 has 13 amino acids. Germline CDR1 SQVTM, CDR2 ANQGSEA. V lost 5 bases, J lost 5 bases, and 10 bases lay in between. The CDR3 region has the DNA TGCAGCGTTCGGACAGCTAATAATTCACCCCTCCACTTT. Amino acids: CSVRTANNSPLHF.

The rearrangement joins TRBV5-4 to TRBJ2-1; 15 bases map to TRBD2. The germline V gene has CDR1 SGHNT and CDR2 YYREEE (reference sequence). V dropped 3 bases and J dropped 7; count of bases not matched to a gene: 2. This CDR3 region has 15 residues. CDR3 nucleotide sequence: TGTGCCAGCAGCTATGGGACTAGCGGGGGGAATGAGCAGTTCTTC. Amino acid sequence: CASSYGTSGGNEQFF.

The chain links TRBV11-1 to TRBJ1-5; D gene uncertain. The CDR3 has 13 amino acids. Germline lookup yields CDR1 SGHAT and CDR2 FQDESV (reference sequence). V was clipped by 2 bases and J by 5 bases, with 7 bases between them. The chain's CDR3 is CASSLNNDQPQHF. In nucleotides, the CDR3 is TGTGCCAGCAGCTTAAACAATGATCAGCCCCAGCATTTT.

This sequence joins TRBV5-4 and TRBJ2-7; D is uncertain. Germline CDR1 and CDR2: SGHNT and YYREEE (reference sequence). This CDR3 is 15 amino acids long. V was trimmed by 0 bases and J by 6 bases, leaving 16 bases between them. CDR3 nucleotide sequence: TGTGCCAGCAGCTTGGGCAACAGCAAATTCTCCGAGCAGTACTTC. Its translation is CASSLGNSKFSEQYF.

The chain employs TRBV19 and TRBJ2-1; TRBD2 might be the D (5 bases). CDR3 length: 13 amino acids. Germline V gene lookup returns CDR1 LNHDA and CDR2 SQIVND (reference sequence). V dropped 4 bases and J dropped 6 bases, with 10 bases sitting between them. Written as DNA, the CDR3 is TGTGCCAGTAGTAGTTCGGCGGGCAATGAGCAGTTCTTC. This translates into CASSSSAGNEQFF.

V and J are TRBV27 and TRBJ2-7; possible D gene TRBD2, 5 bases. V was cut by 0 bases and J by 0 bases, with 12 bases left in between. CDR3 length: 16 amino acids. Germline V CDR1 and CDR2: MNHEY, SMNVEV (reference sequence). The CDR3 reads CASSLSFGVSSYEQYF. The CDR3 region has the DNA TGTGCCAGCAGTTTATCATTCGGGGTTAGCTCCTACGAGCAGTACTTC.

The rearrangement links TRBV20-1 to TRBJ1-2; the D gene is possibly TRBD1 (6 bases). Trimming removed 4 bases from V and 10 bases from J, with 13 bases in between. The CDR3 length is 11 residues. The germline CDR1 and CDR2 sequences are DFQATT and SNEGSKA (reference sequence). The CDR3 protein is CSATTQGYYTF. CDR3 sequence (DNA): TGCAGTGCTACCACACAGGGTTACTACACCTTC.

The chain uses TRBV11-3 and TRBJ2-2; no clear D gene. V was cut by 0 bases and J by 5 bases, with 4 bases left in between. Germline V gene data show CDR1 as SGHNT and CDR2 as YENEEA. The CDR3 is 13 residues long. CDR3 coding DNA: TGTGCCAGCAGCTTAGATCTGACCGGGGAGCTGTTTTTT. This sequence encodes CASSLDLTGELFF.

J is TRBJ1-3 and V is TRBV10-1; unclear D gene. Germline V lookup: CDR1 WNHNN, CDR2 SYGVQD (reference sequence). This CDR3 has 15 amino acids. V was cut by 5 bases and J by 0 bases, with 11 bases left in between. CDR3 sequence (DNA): TGCGCCAGCAGTCCGGTAAGCGTCTCTGGAAACACCATATATTTT. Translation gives CASSPVSVSGNTIYF.

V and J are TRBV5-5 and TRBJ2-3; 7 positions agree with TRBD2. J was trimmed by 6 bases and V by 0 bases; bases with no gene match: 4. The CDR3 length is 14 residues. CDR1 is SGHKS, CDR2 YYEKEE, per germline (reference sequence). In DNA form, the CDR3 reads TGTGCCAGCAGCTTGGTGGGGGGGTACGATACGCAGTATTTT. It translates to CASSLVGGYDTQYF.

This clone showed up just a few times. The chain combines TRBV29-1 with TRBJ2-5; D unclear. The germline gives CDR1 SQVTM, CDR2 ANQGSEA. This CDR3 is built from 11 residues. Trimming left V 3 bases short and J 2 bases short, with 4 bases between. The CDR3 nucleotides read TGCAGCGTTGACCAGCAAGAGACCCAGTACTTC. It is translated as CSVDQQETQYF.

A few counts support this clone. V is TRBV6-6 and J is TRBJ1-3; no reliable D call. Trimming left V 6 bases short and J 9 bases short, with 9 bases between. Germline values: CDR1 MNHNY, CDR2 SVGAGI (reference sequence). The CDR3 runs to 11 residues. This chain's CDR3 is CASSPSGTIYF. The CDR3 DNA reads TGTGCCAGCAGCCCCAGTGGCACCATATATTTT.

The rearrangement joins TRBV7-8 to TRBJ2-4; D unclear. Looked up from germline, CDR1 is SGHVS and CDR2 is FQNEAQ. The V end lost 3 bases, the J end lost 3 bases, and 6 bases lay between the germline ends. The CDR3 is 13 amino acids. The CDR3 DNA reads TGTGCCAGCAGCTTCACTATCAAAAACATTCAGTACTTC. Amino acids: CASSFTIKNIQYF.

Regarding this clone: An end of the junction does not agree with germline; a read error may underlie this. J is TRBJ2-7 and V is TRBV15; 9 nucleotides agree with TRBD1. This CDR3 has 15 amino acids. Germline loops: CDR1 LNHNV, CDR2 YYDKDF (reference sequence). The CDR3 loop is CAASRDGTGFYEQYF. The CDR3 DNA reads TGTGCCGCCAGCAGAGATGGGACAGGGTTCTACGAGCAGTACTTC.

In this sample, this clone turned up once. CDR3 in DNA: TGTGCCTGGAGACAGGGACAGGGGGCAGGTGAAAAACTGTTTTTT. Its translation is CAWRQGQGAGEKLFF. The V and J genes are TRBV30 and TRBJ1-4; TRBD1 matches at 12 bases. Germline V lookup: CDR1 GTSNPN, CDR2 SVGIG (reference sequence). V dropped 3 bases and J dropped 7; count of bases not matched to a gene: 6. This CDR3 spans 15 amino acids.

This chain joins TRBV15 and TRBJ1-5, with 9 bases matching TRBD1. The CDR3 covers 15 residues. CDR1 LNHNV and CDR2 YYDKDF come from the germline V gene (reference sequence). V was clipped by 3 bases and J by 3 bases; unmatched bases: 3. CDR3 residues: CATSRGTGLNQPQHF. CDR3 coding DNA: TGTGCCACCAGCAGGGGGACAGGGCTCAATCAGCCCCAGCATTTT.

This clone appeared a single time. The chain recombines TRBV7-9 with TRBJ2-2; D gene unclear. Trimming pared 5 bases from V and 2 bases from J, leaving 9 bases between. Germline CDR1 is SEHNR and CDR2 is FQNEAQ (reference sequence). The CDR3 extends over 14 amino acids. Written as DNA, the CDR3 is TGTGCCAGCAGCCCTACGACTAACACCGGGGAGCTGTTTTTT. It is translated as CASSPTTNTGELFF.

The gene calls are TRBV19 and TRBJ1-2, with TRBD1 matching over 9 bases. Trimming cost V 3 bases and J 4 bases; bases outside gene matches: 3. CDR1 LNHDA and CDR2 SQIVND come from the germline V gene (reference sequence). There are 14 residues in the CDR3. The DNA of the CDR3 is TGTGCCAGTAGTATCCAGACAGGGGGCTATGGCTACACCTTC. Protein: CASSIQTGGYGYTF.

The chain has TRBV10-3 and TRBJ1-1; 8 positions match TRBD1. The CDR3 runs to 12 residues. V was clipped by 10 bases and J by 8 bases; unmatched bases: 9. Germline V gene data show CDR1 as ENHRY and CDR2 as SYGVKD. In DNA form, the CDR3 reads TGTGCCACCTCACAGGGGGAGGCAGAAGCTTTCTTT. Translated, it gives CATSQGEAEAFF.

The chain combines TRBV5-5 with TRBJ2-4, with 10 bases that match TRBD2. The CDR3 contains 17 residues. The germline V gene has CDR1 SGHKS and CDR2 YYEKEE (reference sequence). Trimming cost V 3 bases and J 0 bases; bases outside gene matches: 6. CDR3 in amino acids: CASSSLAGGLAKNIQYF. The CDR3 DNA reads TGTGCCAGCAGCTCTTTAGCGGGGGGACTAGCCAAAAACATTCAGTACTTC.

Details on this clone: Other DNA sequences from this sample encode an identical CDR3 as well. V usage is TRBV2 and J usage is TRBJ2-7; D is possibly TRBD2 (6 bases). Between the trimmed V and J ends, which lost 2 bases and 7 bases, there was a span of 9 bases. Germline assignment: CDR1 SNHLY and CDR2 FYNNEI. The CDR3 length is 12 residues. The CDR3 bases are TGTGCCAGCAGTGAATTGGGGAGGGAGCAGTACTTC. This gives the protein CASSELGREQYF.

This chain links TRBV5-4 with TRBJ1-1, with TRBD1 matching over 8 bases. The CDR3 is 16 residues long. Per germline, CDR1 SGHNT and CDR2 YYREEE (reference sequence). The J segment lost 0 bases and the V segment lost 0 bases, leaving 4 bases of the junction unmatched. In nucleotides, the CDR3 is TGTGCCAGCAGCTTGGGGCCGACAGGGGTGAACACTGAAGCTTTCTTT. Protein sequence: CASSLGPTGVNTEAFF.